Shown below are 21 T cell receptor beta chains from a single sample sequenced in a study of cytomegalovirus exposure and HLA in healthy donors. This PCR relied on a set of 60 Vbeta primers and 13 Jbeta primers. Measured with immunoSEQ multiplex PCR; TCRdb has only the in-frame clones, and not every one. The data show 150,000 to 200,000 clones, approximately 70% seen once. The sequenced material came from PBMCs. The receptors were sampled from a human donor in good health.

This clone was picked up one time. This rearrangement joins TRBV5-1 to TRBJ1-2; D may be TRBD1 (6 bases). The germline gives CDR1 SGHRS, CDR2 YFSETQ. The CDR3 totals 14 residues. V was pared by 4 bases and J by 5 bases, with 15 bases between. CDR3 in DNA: TGCGCCAGCAGCCCCGTGGACCAGGGGTATGGCTACACCTTC. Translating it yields CASSPVDQGYGYTF. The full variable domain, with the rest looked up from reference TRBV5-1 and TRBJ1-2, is KAGVTQTPRYLIKTRGQQVTLSCSPISGHRSVSWYQQTPGQGLQFLFEYFSETQRNKGNFPGRFSGRQFSNSRSEMNVSTLELGDSALYLCASSPVDQGYGYTFGSGTRLTVV.

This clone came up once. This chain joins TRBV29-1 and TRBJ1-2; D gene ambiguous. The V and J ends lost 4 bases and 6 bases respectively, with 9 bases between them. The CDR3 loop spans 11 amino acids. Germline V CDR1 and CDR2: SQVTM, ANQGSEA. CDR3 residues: CSVVGGNGYTF. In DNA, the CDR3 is TGCAGCGTTGTCGGAGGGAATGGCTACACCTTC.

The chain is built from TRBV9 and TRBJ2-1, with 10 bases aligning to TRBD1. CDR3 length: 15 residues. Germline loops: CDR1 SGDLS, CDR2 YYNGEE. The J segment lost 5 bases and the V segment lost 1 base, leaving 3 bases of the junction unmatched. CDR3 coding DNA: TGTGCCAGCAGCGTAAGGGACAGGGGCCACAATGAGCAGTTCTTC. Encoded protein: CASSVRDRGHNEQFF.

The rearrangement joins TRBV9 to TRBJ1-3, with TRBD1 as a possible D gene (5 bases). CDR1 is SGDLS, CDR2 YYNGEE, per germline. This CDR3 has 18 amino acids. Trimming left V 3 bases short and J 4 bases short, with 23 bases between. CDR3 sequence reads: CASSAEPTLQGNGNTIYF. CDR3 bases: TGTGCCAGCAGCGCTGAACCTACCCTCCAGGGCAACGGAAACACCATATATTTT.

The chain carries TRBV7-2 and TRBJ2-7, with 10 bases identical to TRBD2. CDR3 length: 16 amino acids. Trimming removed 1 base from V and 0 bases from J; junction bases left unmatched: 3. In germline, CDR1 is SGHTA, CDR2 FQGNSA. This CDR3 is CASSLGGLAASYEQYF. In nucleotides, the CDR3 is TGTGCCAGCAGCTTAGGCGGACTAGCGGCCTCCTACGAGCAGTACTTC.

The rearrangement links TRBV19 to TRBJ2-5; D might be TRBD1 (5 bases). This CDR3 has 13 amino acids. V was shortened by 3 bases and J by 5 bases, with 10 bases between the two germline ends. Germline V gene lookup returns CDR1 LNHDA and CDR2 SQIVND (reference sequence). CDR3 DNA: TGTGCCAGTAGTATCAGGGTTCGGGAGACCCAGTACTTC. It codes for CASSIRVRETQYF.

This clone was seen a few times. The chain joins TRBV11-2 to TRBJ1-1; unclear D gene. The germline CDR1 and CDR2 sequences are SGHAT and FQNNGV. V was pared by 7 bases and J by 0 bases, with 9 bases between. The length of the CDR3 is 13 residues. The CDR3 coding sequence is TGTGCCAGCACCGTTCTAATGAACACTGAAGCTTTCTTT. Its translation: CASTVLMNTEAFF.

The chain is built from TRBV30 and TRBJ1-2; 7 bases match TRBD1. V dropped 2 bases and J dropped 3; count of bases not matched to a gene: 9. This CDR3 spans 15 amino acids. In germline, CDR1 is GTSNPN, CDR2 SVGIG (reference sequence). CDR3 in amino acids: CAWSSPSGQHYGYTF. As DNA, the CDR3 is TGTGCCTGGAGTTCTCCTTCGGGACAGCACTATGGCTACACCTTC.

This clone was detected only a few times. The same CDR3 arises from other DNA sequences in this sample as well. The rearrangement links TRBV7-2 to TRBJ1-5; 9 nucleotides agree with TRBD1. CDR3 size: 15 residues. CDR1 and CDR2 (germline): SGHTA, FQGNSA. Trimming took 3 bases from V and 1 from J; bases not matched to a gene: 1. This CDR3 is CASSLDRGSNQPQHF. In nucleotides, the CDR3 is TGTGCCAGCAGCTTGGACAGGGGAAGCAATCAGCCCCAGCATTTT.

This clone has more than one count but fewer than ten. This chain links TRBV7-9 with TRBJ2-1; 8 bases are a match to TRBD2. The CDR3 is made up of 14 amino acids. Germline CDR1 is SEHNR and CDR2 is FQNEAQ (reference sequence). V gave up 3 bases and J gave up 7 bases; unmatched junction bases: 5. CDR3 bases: TGTGCCAGCAGCTTCTGGCGGGGGGCAAATGAGCAGTTCTTC. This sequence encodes CASSFWRGANEQFF. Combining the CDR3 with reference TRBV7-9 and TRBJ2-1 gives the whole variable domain DTGVSQNPRHKITKRGQNVTFRCDPISEHNRLYWYRQTLGQGPEFLTYFQNEAQLEKSRLLSDRFSAERPKGSFSTLEIQRTEQGDSAMYLCASSFWRGANEQFFGPGTRLTVL.

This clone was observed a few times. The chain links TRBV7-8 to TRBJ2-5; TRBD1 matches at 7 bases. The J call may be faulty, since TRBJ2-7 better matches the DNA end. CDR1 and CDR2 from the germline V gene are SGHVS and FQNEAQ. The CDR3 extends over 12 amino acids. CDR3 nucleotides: TGTGCCAGCAGAGGGGGCGCCTACGAGCAGTACTTC. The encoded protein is CASRGGAYEQYF.

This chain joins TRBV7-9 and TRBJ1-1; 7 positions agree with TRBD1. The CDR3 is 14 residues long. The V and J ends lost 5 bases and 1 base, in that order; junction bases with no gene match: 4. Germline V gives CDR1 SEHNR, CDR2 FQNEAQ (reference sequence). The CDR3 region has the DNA TGTGCCAGCAGCCGAGGACAGGAGAACACTGAAGCTTTCTTT. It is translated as CASSRGQENTEAFF.

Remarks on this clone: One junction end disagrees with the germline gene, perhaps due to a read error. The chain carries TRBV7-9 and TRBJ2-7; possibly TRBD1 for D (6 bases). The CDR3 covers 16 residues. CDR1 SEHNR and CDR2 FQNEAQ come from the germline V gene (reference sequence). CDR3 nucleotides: TGTTCCAGCAGCCAACTAACTACGGACAGCTCCTACGAGCAGTACTTC. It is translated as CSSSQLTTDSSYEQYF.

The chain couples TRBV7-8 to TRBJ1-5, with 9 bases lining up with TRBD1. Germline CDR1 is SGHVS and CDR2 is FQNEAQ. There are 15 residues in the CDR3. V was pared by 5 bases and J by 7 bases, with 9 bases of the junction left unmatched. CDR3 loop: CASSHGQGMRQPQHF. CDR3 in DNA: TGTGCCAGCAGCCACGGACAGGGGATGAGACAGCCCCAGCATTTT. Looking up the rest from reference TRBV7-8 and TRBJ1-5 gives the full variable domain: GAGVSQSPRYKVAKRGQDVALRCDPISGHVSLFWYQQALGQGPEFLTYFQNEAQLDKSGLPSDRFFAERPEGSVSTLKIQRTQQEDSAVYLCASSHGQGMRQPQHFGDGTRLSIL.

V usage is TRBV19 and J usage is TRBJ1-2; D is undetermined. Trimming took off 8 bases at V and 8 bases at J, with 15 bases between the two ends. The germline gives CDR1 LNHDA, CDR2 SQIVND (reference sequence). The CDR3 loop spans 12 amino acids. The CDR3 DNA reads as TGTGCCAGTTACCACTCGCCCTTGGGCTACACCTTC. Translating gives CASYHSPLGYTF.

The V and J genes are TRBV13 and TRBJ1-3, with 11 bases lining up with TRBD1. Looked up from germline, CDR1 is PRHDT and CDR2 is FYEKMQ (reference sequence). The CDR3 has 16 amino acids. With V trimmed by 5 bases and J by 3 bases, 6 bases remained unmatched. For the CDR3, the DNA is TGTGCCAGCAGCACGGACAGGGGGCTTAGTGGAAACACCATATATTTT. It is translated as CASSTDRGLSGNTIYF.

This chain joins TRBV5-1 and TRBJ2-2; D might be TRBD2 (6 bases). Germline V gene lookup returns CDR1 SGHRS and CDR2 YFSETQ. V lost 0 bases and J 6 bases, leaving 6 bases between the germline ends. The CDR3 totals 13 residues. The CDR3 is CASSLGGAGELFF. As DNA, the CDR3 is TGCGCCAGCAGCTTGGGGGGGGCCGGGGAGCTGTTTTTT.

The CDR3 spells CASNTGLQQPQHF. In DNA form, the CDR3 reads TGTGCCAGCAATACAGGGCTTCAACAGCCCCAGCATTTT. The rearrangement joins TRBV2 to TRBJ1-5, with a weak D call TRBD1 (6 bases). V dropped 7 bases and J dropped 7 bases, with 14 bases sitting between them. The CDR3 extends over 13 amino acids. Germline V CDR1 and CDR2: SNHLY, FYNNEI.

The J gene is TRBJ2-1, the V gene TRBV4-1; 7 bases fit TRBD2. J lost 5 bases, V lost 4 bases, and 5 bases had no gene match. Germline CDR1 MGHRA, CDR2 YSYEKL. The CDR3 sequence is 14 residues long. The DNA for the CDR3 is TGCGCCAGCAGCCGAGCGGGGAACAACAATGAGCAGTTCTTC. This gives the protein CASSRAGNNNEQFF.

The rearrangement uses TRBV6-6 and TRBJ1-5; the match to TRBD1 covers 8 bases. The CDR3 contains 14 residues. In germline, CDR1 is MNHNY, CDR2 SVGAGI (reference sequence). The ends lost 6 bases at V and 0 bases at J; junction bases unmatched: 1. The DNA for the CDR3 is TGTGCCAGCAGCGACAGGGGTAGCAATCAGCCCCAGCATTTT. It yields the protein CASSDRGSNQPQHF.

This CDR3 is CASRTQNQPQHF. CDR3 coding DNA: TGTGCCAGCCGGACACAGAATCAGCCCCAGCATTTT. The chain links TRBV27 to TRBJ1-5, with a possible D match to TRBD1 (5 bases). Germline V gene lookup returns CDR1 MNHEY and CDR2 SMNVEV (reference sequence). The CDR3 loop spans 12 amino acids. V lost 8 bases and J lost 4, with 9 bases in between.